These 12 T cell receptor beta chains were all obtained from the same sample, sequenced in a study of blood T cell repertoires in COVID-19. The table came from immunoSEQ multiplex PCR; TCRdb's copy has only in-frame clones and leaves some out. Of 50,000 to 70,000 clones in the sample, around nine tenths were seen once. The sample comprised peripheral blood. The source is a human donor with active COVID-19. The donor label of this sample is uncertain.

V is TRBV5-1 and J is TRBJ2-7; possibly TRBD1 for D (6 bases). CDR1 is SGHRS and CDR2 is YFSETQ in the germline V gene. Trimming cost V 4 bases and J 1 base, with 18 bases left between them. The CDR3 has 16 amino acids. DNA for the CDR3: TGCGCCAGCAGCCTACAGGGTTCCGGTATTTCCTACGAGCAGTACTTC. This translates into CASSLQGSGISYEQYF.

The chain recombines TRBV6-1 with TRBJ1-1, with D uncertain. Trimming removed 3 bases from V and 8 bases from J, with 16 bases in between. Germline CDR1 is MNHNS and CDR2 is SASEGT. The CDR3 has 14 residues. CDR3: CASSDGGRGVEAFF. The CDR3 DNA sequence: TGTGCCAGCAGTGACGGCGGGCGAGGAGTCGAAGCTTTCTTT.

Written as DNA, the CDR3 is TGTGCCAGCAGTCGGGGGACTAGAGGAGACACTGAAGCTTTCTTT. This encodes CASSRGTRGDTEAFF. This chain uses TRBV6-5 with TRBJ1-1; possibly TRBD1 for D (5 bases). Germline CDR1 reads MNHEY; CDR2 reads SVGAGI. V was pared by 5 bases and J by 3 bases, with 16 bases between. The CDR3 runs to 15 residues.

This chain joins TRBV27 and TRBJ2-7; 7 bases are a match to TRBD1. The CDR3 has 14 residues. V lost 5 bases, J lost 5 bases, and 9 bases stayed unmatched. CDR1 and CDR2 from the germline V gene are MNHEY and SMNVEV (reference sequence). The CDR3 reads CASSPDRDRDEQYF. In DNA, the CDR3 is TGTGCCAGCAGTCCTGACAGGGATCGAGACGAGCAGTACTTC.

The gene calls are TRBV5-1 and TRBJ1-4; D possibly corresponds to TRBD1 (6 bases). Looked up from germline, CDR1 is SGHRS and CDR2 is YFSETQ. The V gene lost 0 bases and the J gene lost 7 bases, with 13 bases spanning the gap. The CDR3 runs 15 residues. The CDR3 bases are TGCGCCAGCAGCTTGGTCGGGGGGCTTGGTGAAAAACTGTTTTTT. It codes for CASSLVGGLGEKLFF.

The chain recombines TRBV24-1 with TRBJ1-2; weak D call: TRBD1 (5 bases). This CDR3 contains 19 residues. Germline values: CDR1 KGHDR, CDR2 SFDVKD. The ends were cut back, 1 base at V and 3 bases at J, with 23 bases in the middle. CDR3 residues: CATSDFPQDLSLPDYGYTF. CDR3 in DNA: TGTGCCACCAGTGATTTCCCACAGGACCTTTCGCTTCCGGACTATGGCTACACCTTC.

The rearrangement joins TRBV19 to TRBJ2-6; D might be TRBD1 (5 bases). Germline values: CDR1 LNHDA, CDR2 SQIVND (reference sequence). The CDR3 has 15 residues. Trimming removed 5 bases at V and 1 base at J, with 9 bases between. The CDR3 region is CASSPQVSGANVLTF. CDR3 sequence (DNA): TGTGCCAGTAGTCCACAGGTTTCTGGGGCCAACGTCCTGACTTTC.

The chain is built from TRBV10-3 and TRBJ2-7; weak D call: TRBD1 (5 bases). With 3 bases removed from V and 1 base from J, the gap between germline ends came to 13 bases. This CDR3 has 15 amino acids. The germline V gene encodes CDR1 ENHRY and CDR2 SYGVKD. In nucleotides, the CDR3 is TGTGCCATCAGTGACCCCAGGGTAGAATCCTACGAGCAGTACTTC. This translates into CAISDPRVESYEQYF.

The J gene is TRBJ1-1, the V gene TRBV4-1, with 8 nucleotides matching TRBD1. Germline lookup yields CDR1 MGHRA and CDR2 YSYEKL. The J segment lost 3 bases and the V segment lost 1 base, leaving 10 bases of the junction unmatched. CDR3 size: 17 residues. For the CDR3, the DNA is TGCGCCAGCAGCCAAGCCCCGACAGGGGTTGGAGACACTGAAGCTTTCTTT. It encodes CASSQAPTGVGDTEAFF.

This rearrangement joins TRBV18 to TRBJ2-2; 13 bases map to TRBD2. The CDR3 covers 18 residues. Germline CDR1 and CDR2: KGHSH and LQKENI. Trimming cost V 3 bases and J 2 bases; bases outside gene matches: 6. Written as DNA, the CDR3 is TGTGCCAGCTCACCCTTGGGACTAGCGGGAAGAAACACCGGGGAGCTGTTTTTT. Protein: CASSPLGLAGRNTGELFF.

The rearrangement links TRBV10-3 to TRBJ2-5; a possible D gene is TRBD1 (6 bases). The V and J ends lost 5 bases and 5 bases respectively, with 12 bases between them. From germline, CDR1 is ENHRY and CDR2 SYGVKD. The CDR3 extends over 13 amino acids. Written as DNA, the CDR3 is TGTGCCATCAGTCGGGACATTGGGGAGACCCAGTACTTC. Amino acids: CAISRDIGETQYF.

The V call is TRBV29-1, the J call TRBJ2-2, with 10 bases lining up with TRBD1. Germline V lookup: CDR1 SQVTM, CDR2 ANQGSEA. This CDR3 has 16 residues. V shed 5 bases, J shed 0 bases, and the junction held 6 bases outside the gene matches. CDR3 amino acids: CSVLTGGRSNTGELFF. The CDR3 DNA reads TGCAGCGTTCTGACAGGGGGCCGGTCGAACACCGGGGAGCTGTTTTTT.